Sequencing of this TCR beta chain was carried out in a study of blood T cells in healthy people across ages. Points from the study as a whole: With age, beta diversity per million T cells declined roughly linearly, significantly by 40.

CDR3 length equals 17 residues. As for this clonotype: Its target is unknown.

Next came a second PCR, run for about 6 to 11 cycles, which used a sample-barcoded 5' primer along with a J-beta primer mix. One entry per CDR3 protein results from TCRdb running MiXCR on the 5' RACE reads. The table records 650,000 to 800,000 distinct CDR3 sequences, approximately 44% of them present only once. The sequenced sample was blood. V and J are TRBV21-1 and TRBJ2-3; TRBD2 is the table's D call and was not checked against the DNA. TRBV21-1 is listed as a pseudogene. The clonotype comes from a man between 60 and 70 years old in good health. The CDR3 coding sequence is TGTGCCAGCAGCAAAGTCGCCAGGCGGGGGGGAGGGGATACGCAGTATTTT. Translating it yields CASSKVARRGGGDTQYF.